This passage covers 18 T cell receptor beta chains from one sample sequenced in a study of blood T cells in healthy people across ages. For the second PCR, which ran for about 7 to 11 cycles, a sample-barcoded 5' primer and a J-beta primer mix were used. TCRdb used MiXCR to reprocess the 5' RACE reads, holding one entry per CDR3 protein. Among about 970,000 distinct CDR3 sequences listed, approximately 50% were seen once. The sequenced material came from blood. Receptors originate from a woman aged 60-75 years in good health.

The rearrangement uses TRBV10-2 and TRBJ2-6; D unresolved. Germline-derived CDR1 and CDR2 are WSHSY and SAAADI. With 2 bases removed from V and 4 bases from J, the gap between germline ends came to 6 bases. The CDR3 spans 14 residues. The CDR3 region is CASSEAAGANVLTF. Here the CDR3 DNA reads TGCGCCAGCAGTGAGGCGGCCGGGGCCAACGTCCTGACTTTC.

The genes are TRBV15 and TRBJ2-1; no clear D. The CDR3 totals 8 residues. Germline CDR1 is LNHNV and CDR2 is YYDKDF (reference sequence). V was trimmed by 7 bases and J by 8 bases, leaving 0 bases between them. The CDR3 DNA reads TGTGCCACCAATGAGCAGTTCTTC. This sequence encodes CATNEQFF.

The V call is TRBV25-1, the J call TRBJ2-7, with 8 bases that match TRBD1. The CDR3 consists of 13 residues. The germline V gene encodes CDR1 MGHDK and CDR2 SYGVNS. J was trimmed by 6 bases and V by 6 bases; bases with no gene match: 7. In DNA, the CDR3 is TGTGCCAGCAGGGAGACAGGGGCGGGCGAGCAGTACTTC. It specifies CASRETGAGEQYF.

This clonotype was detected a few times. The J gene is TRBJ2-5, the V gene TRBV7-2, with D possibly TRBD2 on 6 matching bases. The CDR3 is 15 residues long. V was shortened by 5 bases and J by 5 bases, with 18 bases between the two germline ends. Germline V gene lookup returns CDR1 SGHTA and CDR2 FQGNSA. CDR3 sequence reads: CASSRGERASETQYF. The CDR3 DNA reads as TGTGCCAGCAGCCGCGGGGAGCGGGCTTCCGAGACCCAGTACTTC.

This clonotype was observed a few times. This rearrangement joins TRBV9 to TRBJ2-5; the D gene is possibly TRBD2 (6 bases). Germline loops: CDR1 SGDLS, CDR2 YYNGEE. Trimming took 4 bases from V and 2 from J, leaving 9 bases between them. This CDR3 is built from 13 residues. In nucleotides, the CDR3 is TGTGCCAGCAGCCGGGGGAATCAAGAGACCCAGTACTTC. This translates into CASSRGNQETQYF.

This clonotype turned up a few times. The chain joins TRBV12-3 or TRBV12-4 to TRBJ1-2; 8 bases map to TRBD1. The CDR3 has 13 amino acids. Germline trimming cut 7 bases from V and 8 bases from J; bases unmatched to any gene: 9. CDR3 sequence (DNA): TGTGCCAGCAATGGACAGGGACGAAAGGGCTACACCTTC. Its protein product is CASNGQGRKGYTF.

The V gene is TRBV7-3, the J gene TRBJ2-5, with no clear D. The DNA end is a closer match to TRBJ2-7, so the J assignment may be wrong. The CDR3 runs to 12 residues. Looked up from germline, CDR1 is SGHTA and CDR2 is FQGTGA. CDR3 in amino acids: CASSYEKYEQYF. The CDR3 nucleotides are TGTGCCAGCAGCTATGAGAAGTACGAGCAGTACTTC.

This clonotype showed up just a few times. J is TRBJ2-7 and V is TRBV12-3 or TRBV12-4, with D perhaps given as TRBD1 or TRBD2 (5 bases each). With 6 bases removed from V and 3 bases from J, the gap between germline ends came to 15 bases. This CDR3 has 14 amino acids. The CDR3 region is CASRDRDRYYEQYF. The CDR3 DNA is TGTGCCAGCAGAGACCGGGACCGTTACTACGAGCAGTACTTC.

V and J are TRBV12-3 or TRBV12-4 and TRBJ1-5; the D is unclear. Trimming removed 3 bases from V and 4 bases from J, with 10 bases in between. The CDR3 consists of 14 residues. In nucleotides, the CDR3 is TGTGCCAGCAGTTTCGGGCAGGTAAATCAGCCCCAGCATTTT. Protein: CASSFGQVNQPQHF.

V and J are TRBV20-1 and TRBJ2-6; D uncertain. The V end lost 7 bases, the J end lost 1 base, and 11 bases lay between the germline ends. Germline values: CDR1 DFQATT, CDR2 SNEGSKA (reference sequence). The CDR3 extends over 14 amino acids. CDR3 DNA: TGCAGTGTTATCAAGAGTTCTGGGGCCAACGTCCTGACTTTC. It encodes CSVIKSSGANVLTF.

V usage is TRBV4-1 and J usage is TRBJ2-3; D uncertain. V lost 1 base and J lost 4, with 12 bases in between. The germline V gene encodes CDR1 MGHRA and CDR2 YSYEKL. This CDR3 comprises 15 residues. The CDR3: CASSQATLWADTQYF. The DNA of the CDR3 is TGCGCCAGCAGCCAAGCCACCCTCTGGGCAGATACGCAGTATTTT.

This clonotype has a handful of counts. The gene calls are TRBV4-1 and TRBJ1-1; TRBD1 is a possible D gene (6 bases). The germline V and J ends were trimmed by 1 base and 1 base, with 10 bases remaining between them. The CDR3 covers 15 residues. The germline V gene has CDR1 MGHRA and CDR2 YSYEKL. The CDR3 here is CASSQGVGGNTEAFF. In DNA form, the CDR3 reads TGCGCCAGCAGCCAAGGTGTAGGGGGGAACACTGAAGCTTTCTTT.

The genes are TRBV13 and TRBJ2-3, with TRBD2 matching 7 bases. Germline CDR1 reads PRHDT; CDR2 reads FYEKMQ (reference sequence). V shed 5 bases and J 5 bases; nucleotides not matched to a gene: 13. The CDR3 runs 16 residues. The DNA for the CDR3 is TGTGCCAGCAGCCCCTCGAGGGAGGGCCGGGGAGATACGCAGTATTTT. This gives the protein CASSPSREGRGDTQYF.

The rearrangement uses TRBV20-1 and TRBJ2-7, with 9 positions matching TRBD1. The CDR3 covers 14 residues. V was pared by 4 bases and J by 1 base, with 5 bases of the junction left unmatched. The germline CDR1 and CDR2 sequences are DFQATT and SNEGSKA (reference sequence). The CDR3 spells CSATGTGFSYEQYF. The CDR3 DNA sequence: TGCAGTGCTACCGGGACAGGGTTTTCCTACGAGCAGTACTTC.

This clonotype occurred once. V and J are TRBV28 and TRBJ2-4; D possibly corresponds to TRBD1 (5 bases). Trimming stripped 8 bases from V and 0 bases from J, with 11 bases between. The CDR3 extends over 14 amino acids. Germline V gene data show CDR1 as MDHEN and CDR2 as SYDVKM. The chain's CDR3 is CASETGLAKNIQYF. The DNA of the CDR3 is TGTGCCAGCGAAACAGGATTAGCCAAAAACATTCAGTACTTC.

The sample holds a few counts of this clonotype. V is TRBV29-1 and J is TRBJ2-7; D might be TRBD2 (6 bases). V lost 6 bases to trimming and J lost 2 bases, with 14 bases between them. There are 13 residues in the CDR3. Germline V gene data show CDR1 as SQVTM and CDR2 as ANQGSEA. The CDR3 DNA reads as TGCAGCGTGGGAAGCGGGCCAGCCTACGAGCAGTACTTC. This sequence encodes CSVGSGPAYEQYF.

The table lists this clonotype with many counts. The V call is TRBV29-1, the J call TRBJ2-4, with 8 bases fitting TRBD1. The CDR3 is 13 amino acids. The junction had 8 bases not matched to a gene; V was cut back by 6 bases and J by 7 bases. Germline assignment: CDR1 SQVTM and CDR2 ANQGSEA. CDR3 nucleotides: TGCAGCGTCGACGGACAGGGAGAGAACATTCAGTACTTC. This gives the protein CSVDGQGENIQYF.

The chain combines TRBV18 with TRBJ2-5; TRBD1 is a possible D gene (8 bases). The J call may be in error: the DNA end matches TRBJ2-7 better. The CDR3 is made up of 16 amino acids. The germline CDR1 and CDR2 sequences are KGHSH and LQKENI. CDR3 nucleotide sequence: TGTGCCAGCTCTCCAGCCGGGACAGGACTAGGCTACGAGCAGTACTTC. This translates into CASSPAGTGLGYEQYF.